These 19 T cell receptor beta chains were all obtained from the same sample, sequenced in a study of post-analysis software for immune sequencing data (dated by TCRdb to between 2014 and 2016). Overall results and qualifications from the work: Patients showed significantly higher frequencies than controls for about five TRBV segments, among them TRBV5-6, TRBV5-1 and TRBV20-1.

Library creation used PCR. Sequencing relied on an Illumina HiSeq 2500. To reduce PCR and sequencing biases, unique molecular identifiers were built into the TCR beta cDNA libraries. TCRdb took the public reads, trimmed them with fastp at Q25, ran MiXCR for clone calling and kept in-frame beta chains. Entries are consolidated by CDR3 protein sequence, retaining the most common genes and DNA. This sample comprises hundreds of thousands of distinct CDR3 sequences, under 55% of them detected only once. The ten largest clones represent about 12% of the sample. Antigens of these TCRs are unknown. Sample: blood. The receptors derive from a girl under 18 with multiple sclerosis.

V is TRBV7-8 and J is TRBJ2-1, with a tentative D call TRBD2 (6 bases). Germline V gene sequence: CDR1 SGHVS, CDR2 FQNEAQ. Trimming took 3 bases from V and 4 from J, leaving 10 bases between them. The CDR3 length is 14 residues. The CDR3 region is CASSLGLHYNEQFF. The CDR3 DNA sequence: TGTGCCAGCAGCTTGGGACTCCATTACAATGAGCAGTTCTTC. The complete variable domain, with remaining parts taken from reference TRBV7-8 and TRBJ2-1, reads GAGVSQSPRYKVAKRGQDVALRCDPISGHVSLFWYQQALGQGPEFLTYFQNEAQLDKSGLPSDRFFAERPEGSVSTLKIQRTQQEDSAVYLCASSLGLHYNEQFFGPGTRLTVL.

This chain uses TRBV27 with TRBJ2-7; the D call may be TRBD1 or TRBD2 (5 bases each). V lost 5 bases to trimming and J lost 0 bases, with 20 bases between them. CDR1 is MNHEY and CDR2 is SMNVEV in the germline V gene (reference sequence). This CDR3 contains 17 residues. The CDR3 bases are TGTGCCAGCAGTGTTCGTTTCGGGACGGTTAACTCCTACGAGCAGTACTTC. This codes for CASSVRFGTVNSYEQYF.

This clonotype was recorded at least ten times. V and J are TRBV5-1 and TRBJ2-7; 8 bases match TRBD1. The CDR3 is made up of 15 amino acids. Losses at the gene ends were 4 bases for V and 2 bases for J; bases not matched to a gene: 8. Per germline, CDR1 SGHRS and CDR2 YFSETQ. In nucleotides, the CDR3 is TGCGCCAGCAGCAAGGGACAGGATCCCGCCTACGAGCAGTACTTC. Protein sequence: CASSKGQDPAYEQYF.

This chain connects TRBV27 to TRBJ2-1, with 7 positions matching TRBD1. The CDR3 sequence is 15 residues long. V lost 5 bases and J lost 13; bases outside the gene matches: 17. The V gene's germline CDR1 is MNHEY and CDR2 SMNVEV (reference sequence). The CDR3 coding sequence is TGTGCCAGCAGTGTGAGAGGGACAGTCCAAGAGACCCAGTTCTTC. This encodes CASSVRGTVQETQFF.

The CDR3 DNA is TGTGCCAGCCTTTTTCAAGGCTCCTACGAGCAGTACTTC. This encodes CASLFQGSYEQYF. The V gene is TRBV12-3 or TRBV12-4, the J gene TRBJ2-7; unclear D gene. The CDR3 has 13 amino acids. V was pared by 8 bases and J by 0 bases, with 11 bases between.

This clonotype was seen at least ten times. The chain uses TRBV5-1 and TRBJ2-6; D is perhaps TRBD1 (5 bases). The germline V and J ends were trimmed by 0 bases and 0 bases, with 10 bases remaining between them. Germline-derived CDR1 and CDR2 are SGHRS and YFSETQ. This CDR3 region has 17 residues. The CDR3 sequence is CASSLEGPSSGANVLTF. Written as DNA, the CDR3 is TGCGCCAGCAGCTTGGAGGGGCCAAGCTCTGGGGCCAACGTCCTGACTTTC.

The V and J genes are TRBV5-6 and TRBJ2-3; the match to TRBD2 covers 10 bases. Germline CDR1 and CDR2: SGHDT and YYEEEE. The CDR3 is 16 amino acids. The J segment lost 4 bases and the V segment lost 2 bases, leaving 7 bases of the junction unmatched. CDR3 nucleotides: TGTGCCAGCAGCTTCGAAGCGGGGGGGCGCGCAGATACGCAGTATTTT. It specifies CASSFEAGGRADTQYF. Using reference TRBV5-6 and TRBJ2-3 for the parts outside the CDR3, the full variable domain is DAGVTQSPTHLIKTRGQQVTLRCSPKSGHDTVSWYQQALGQGPQFIFQYYEEEERQRGNFPDRFSGHQFPNYSSELNVNALLLGDSALYLCASSFEAGGRADTQYFGPGTRLTVL.

This clonotype was detected many times. V is TRBV29-1 and J is TRBJ2-3; D is uncertain. Trimming removed 7 bases from V and 2 bases from J, with 7 bases in between. The CDR3 totals 11 residues. From germline, CDR1 is SQVTM and CDR2 ANQGSEA. The CDR3 DNA is TGCAGCGGTGACTTCACAGATACGCAGTATTTT. The encoded protein is CSGDFTDTQYF.

The rearrangement joins TRBV7-3 to TRBJ2-5; either TRBD1 or TRBD2 may fit D (5 bases each). V was clipped by 9 bases and J by 4 bases, with 18 bases between them. Germline-derived CDR1 and CDR2 are SGHTA and FQGTGA. This CDR3 comprises 14 residues. The CDR3 sequence is CASPTGAKGETQYF. The CDR3 DNA reads as TGTGCCAGTCCGACCGGGGCGAAGGGAGAGACCCAGTACTTC.

As for this clonotype: Germline and junction disagree at one end, which may indicate a read error. This chain connects TRBV6-5 to TRBJ2-7; TRBD1 matches 7 bases. This CDR3 spans 13 amino acids. Germline CDR1 is MNHEY and CDR2 is SVGAGI. This chain's CDR3 is CANSYTQGDEQYF. The CDR3 nucleotides read TGTGCCAACAGTTACACTCAGGGGGACGAGCAGTACTTC.

This clonotype occurred once. The chain combines TRBV28 with TRBJ1-5, with D possibly TRBD1 on 5 matching bases. This CDR3 has 13 residues. Germline V gives CDR1 MDHEN, CDR2 SYDVKM. V dropped 10 bases and J dropped 4 bases, with 14 bases sitting between them. The CDR3 is CATEGRENQPQHF. The CDR3 DNA reads TGTGCCACTGAAGGCAGGGAGAATCAGCCCCAGCATTTT.

This clonotype has a handful of counts. The V gene is TRBV5-1, the J gene TRBJ2-5; 13 positions agree with TRBD2. Germline CDR1 reads SGHRS; CDR2 reads YFSETQ. CDR3 size: 13 residues. Unmatched junction bases numbered 8, after V lost 7 bases and J lost 11 bases. The CDR3 is CASSTSGRIEQYF. The CDR3 coding sequence is TGCGCCAGCTCGACTAGCGGGAGGATTGAGCAGTACTTC. Filled out from reference TRBV5-1 and TRBJ2-5, the complete variable domain reads KAGVTQTPRYLIKTRGQQVTLSCSPISGHRSVSWYQQTPGQGLQFLFEYFSETQRNKGNFPGRFSGRQFSNSRSEMNVSTLELGDSALYLCASSTSGRIEQYFGPGTRLLVL.

Only one count was recorded for this clonotype. The chain joins TRBV5-1 to TRBJ2-3; D is undetermined. CDR1 is SGHRS and CDR2 is YFSETQ in the germline V gene. Deletions cut 0 bases from V and 2 bases from J, with 7 bases between. This CDR3 has 14 amino acids. For the CDR3, the DNA is TGCGCCAGCAGCTTGGCGCAGGACACAGATACGCAGTATTTT. Translated, it gives CASSLAQDTDTQYF.

In its sample, this clonotype was seen a few times. The rearrangement uses TRBV4-3 and TRBJ1-3; D ambiguous. The CDR3 is 16 residues long. Trimming cost V 0 bases and J 0 bases, with 9 bases left between them. Germline lookup yields CDR1 LGHNA and CDR2 YSLEER. This chain's CDR3 is CASSQESRISGNTIYF. The CDR3 region has the DNA TGCGCCAGCAGCCAAGAATCACGGATCTCTGGAAACACCATATATTTT.

The chain recombines TRBV4-1 with TRBJ2-3; perhaps D is TRBD1 or TRBD2 (6 bases each). The CDR3 totals 18 residues. CDR1 is MGHRA and CDR2 is YSYEKL in the germline V gene. Trimming shortened V by 1 base and J by 2 bases, and 19 bases separated the two germline ends. This chain's CDR3 is CASSQVGPGAADTDTQYF. The CDR3 bases are TGCGCCAGCAGCCAAGTCGGGCCGGGGGCGGCCGACACAGATACGCAGTATTTT.

CDR3 coding DNA: TGTGCCAGCAGTTTCCTAAGACAGACTGAAGCTTTCTTT. Its translation: CASSFLRQTEAFF. The genes are TRBV27 and TRBJ1-1, with a possible D match to TRBD1 (5 bases). V was pared by 3 bases and J by 5 bases, with 10 bases between. Per the germline V gene, CDR1 is MNHEY and CDR2 is SMNVEV (reference sequence). The CDR3 runs to 13 residues.

The gene calls are TRBV7-2 and TRBJ1-2; a possible D gene is TRBD1 (5 bases). The V gene's germline CDR1 is SGHTA and CDR2 FQGNSA. This CDR3 comprises 15 residues. V was shortened by 2 bases and J by 1 base, with 11 bases between the two germline ends. CDR3 region: CASSLKPGLNYGYTF. The CDR3 DNA sequence: TGTGCCAGCAGCTTAAAGCCGGGACTTAACTATGGCTACACCTTC.

A few counts support this clonotype. This rearrangement joins TRBV29-1 to TRBJ2-1, with 7 bases that match TRBD2. The germline CDR1 and CDR2 sequences are SQVTM and ANQGSEA. The V and J ends lost 6 bases and 8 bases, in that order; junction bases with no gene match: 19. The CDR3 loop spans 16 amino acids. CDR3 coding DNA: TGCAGCGTCGCGTCCCTAGGACAACCCGGGGGGTATGAGCAGTTCTTC. It specifies CSVASLGQPGGYEQFF.

This clonotype was seen a few times. The chain employs TRBV7-3 and TRBJ2-1; D not certain. This CDR3 has 13 amino acids. Looked up from germline, CDR1 is SGHTA and CDR2 is FQGTGA. V was trimmed by 4 bases and J by 2 bases, leaving 6 bases between them. The CDR3: CASSSNAYNEQFF. The CDR3 DNA reads TGTGCCAGCAGCTCCAACGCCTACAATGAGCAGTTCTTC.